This is a list of T cell receptor beta chains from one sample in a study of blood T cell repertoires in COVID-19. Clones were read by immunoSEQ multiplex PCR, and TCRdb kept only the in-frame ones, dropping some. The sample has about 240,000 clones, 82% seen once. Sequencing used peripheral blood. Receptor source: a woman aged 18-30 years with acute or convalescent COVID-19. Both conserved end residues are trimmed from each CDR3. The D gene is left open where the match is weak. Size tells how often a clone was seen (once, few, many) or the class of an expanded clone, and some rows leave it out.

>TRBV25-1|TRBD1|TRBJ1-2|11|many
ASSDTDRAGYT
>TRBV29-1|TRBD1|TRBJ2-1|13|-
SAPSGTGTYNEQF
>TRBV30|-|TRBJ2-1|13|-
AWRGDWRTDNEQF
>TRBV28|TRBD1|TRBJ2-1|12|-
ASSLRDRVNEQF
>TRBV28|-|TRBJ1-3|14|-
ASSFLSGSSGNTIY
>TRBV10-3|-|TRBJ2-1|14|once
AISESAASSYNEQF
>TRBV27|-|TRBJ2-3|11|-
ASSERGTDTQY
>TRBV7-2|-|TRBJ1-4|13|-
ASSPSQATNEKLF
>TRBV7-8|TRBD1|TRBJ1-2|14|few
ASSDRDRPQTIGYT
>TRBV6-5|TRBD2|TRBJ2-3|13|-
ASSYRLAVTDTQY
>TRBV24-1|TRBD1|TRBJ2-7|12|-
ATSDRDRVYEQY
>TRBV4-1|TRBD1|TRBJ2-3|15|-
ASSQVNSGGRPDTQY
>TRBV18|TRBD2|TRBJ2-3|12|-
ASSPTSGSNTQY
>TRBV10-3|-|TRBJ2-1|15|-
AISGMGGSDSNNEQF
>TRBV5-1|TRBD1|TRBJ1-1|13|-
ASSFSQGAGTEAF
>TRBV6-2/TRBV6-3|TRBD1|TRBJ1-4|14|-
ASSRDRHATNEKLF
>TRBV29-1|TRBD1|TRBJ1-1|11|few
SASGGTNTEAF
>TRBV28|TRBD2|TRBJ2-3|12|once
ASSLSGLPDTQY
>TRBV13|-|TRBJ2-3|10|once
ASSSQSDTQY
>TRBV18|TRBD1|TRBJ1-5|13|-
ASSRQDRGSQPQH
>TRBV2|-|TRBJ1-2|11|-
ASSPDQDYGYT
>TRBV7-2|-|TRBJ1-1|11|-
ASSLIENTEAF
>TRBV27|-|TRBJ1-4|12|-
ASSLKQGREKLF
>TRBV20-1|TRBD2|TRBJ2-3|13|once
SASKASGRTDTQY
>TRBV5-1|TRBD2|TRBJ2-3|14|-
ASRVTSGRAEATQY
>TRBV4-3|-|TRBJ1-2|13|-
ASSQDLPGSGGYT
>TRBV27|TRBD1|TRBJ1-6|13|few
ASSNNRGTNSPLH
>TRBV19|-|TRBJ1-5|12|few
ASRRHGGDQPQH
>TRBV15|TRBD2|TRBJ2-1|13|-
ATSDLAGGSNEQF
>TRBV18|TRBD1|TRBJ2-7|11|-
ASSLGTENEQY
>TRBV27|-|TRBJ2-5|11|-
ASSLTPGKTQY
>TRBV6-2/TRBV6-3|-|TRBJ2-1|14|once
ASSYPAGSGHNEQF
>TRBV28|TRBD1|TRBJ1-5|12|-
ASSQRQGDQPQH
>TRBV21-1|-|TRBJ1-1|20|-
AAPLTLGINRDRVFWNTEAF
>TRBV7-8|TRBD1|TRBJ1-1|13|many
ASSFAQGDNTEAF
>TRBV7-9|-|TRBJ1-1|14|-
ASSPPALRWDTEAF
>TRBV12-5|TRBD2|TRBJ2-1|13|-
ASGQVAGVYNEQF
>TRBV6-5|TRBD1|TRBJ1-5|12|-
ASSMTGGNQPQH
>TRBV28|-|TRBJ2-4|15|-
ASSFFSRGFGKNIQY
>TRBV19|-|TRBJ2-7|13|-
ASSADLRGSYEQY
>TRBV7-8|TRBD2|TRBJ2-1|16|-
ASSRRTSGSPRNNEQF
>TRBV29-1|-|TRBJ1-1|9|-
SVAPGAEAF
>TRBV27|-|TRBJ1-6|13|-
ASSLSGHYNSPLH
>TRBV28|-|TRBJ2-4|14|-
ASSQHPSLAKNIQY
>TRBV3-1/TRBV3-2|TRBD2|TRBJ2-7|13|-
ASSQALAGAYEQY
>TRBV7-9|-|TRBJ2-7|10|-
ASSRRDYEQY
>TRBV7-8|-|TRBJ2-3|13|-
ASSPQGGSEGTQY
>TRBV3-1/TRBV3-2|TRBD2|TRBJ2-1|14|-
ASSQDPGLAGNEQF
>TRBV28|TRBD1|TRBJ2-7|12|-
ASKTGGHSYEQY
>TRBV6-5|TRBD1|TRBJ1-1|12|-
ASSSGQGRAEAF
>TRBV13|-|TRBJ2-1|10|once
ASSLLTNEQF
>TRBV30|-|TRBJ2-1|14|-
AWSVLGGNAYNEQF
>TRBV6-2/TRBV6-3|TRBD1|TRBJ2-7|14|few
ASSSIDRGGSYEQY